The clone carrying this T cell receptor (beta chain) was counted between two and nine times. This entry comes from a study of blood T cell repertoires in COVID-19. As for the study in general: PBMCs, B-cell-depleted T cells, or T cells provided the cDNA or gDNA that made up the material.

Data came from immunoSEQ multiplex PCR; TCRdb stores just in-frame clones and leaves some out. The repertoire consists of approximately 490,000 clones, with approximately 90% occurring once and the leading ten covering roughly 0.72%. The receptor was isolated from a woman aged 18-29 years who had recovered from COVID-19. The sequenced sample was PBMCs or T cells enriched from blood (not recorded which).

The CDR3 spells CASSSIKFRDRMIKWVSTEAFF. The DNA for the CDR3 is TGTGCCAGCAGCTCCATAAAATTCCGGGACAGGATGATTAAATGGGTTAGTACTGAAGCTTTCTTT. V gene TRBV12-1 combines with J gene TRBJ1-1; the table's D call, TRBD1, has no DNA check behind it. TRBV12-1 is noted as a pseudogene. The CDR3 runs to 22 residues.